These 8 T cell receptor beta chains were all obtained from the same sample, sequenced in a study of blood T cells in healthy people across ages. A second PCR of 7 to 11 cycles used a sample-barcoded 5' primer and a J-beta primer mix. TCRdb used MiXCR to reprocess the 5' RACE reads, holding one entry per CDR3 protein. Of 1.5 million to 1.9 million distinct CDR3 sequences in the sample, roughly 43% were seen once. Sequencing was carried out using blood. The source of these receptors is a woman aged 18-35 years in good health.

J is TRBJ2-3 and V is TRBV27, with 12 bases lining up with TRBD2. Germline CDR1 MNHEY, CDR2 SMNVEV (reference sequence). Trimming at V came to 5 bases and at J to 2 bases, leaving 5 bases not matched to a gene. The CDR3 loop spans 16 amino acids. The CDR3 sequence: CASSAGLAGNTDTQYF. The CDR3 DNA is TGTGCCAGCAGTGCTGGACTAGCGGGAAACACAGATACGCAGTATTTT.

Comment on this clonotype: At one of its ends the junction is not consistent with the germline gene, which may arise from a read error. The V and J genes are TRBV12-3 or TRBV12-4 and TRBJ2-1, with 10 bases that match TRBD2. CDR3 size: 15 residues. CDR3 sequence (DNA): TGTGCCAGCAGCTTAGCGGGGGGCCCTTCAGATGAGCAGTTCTTC. This gives the protein CASSLAGGPSDEQFF.

The chain carries TRBV29-1 and TRBJ1-2; maybe TRBD1 (5 bases). Germline V gene sequence: CDR1 SQVTM, CDR2 ANQGSEA. CDR3 length: 12 residues. With 7 bases removed from V and 1 base from J, the gap between germline ends came to 10 bases. This chain's CDR3 is CSAMTVNYGYTF. The CDR3 coding sequence is TGCAGCGCAATGACAGTTAACTATGGCTACACCTTC. The full variable domain, rest sourced from reference TRBV29-1 and TRBJ1-2, is SAVISQKPSRDICQRGTSLTIQCQVDSQVTMMFWYRQQPGQSLTLIATANQGSEATYESGFVIDKFPISRPNLTFSTLTVSNMSPEDSSIYLCSAMTVNYGYTFGSGTRLTVV.

The sample holds one count of this clonotype. CDR3 DNA sequence: TGTGCCAGCAGCCAGGTGGAACAGCCCCAGCATTTT. It is translated as CASSQVEQPQHF. This sequence joins TRBV3-1 and TRBJ1-5; D call uncertain. Trimming cost V 3 bases and J 7 bases, with 7 bases left between them. Germline lookup yields CDR1 LGHDT and CDR2 YNNKEL (reference sequence). The CDR3 extends over 12 amino acids. Using reference TRBV3-1 and TRBJ1-5 for the parts outside the CDR3, the full variable domain is DTAVSQTPKYLVTQMGNDKSIKCEQNLGHDTMYWYKQDSKKFLKIMFSYNNKELIINETVPNRFSPKSPDKAHLNLHINSLELGDSAVYFCASSQVEQPQHFGDGTRLSIL.

The V call is TRBV7-2, the J call TRBJ2-1; D perhaps matches TRBD2 (5 bases). V was pared by 5 bases and J by 1 base, with 12 bases between. Germline CDR1 reads SGHTA; CDR2 reads FQGNSA. The CDR3 runs 15 residues. The CDR3 is CASSPSTGSYNEQFF. The DNA of the CDR3 is TGTGCCAGCAGCCCCTCCACGGGATCCTACAATGAGCAGTTCTTC.

This rearrangement joins TRBV5-1 to TRBJ2-1; D might be TRBD1 or TRBD2, each matching 6 bases. Germline lookup yields CDR1 SGHRS and CDR2 YFSETQ. The CDR3 spans 16 residues. V was cut by 3 bases and J by 4 bases, with 17 bases left in between. For the CDR3, the DNA is TGCGCCAGCAGCTGGGGGGCGCTTCGATTGTACAATGAGCAGTTCTTC. Encoded protein: CASSWGALRLYNEQFF.

The chain carries TRBV5-1 and TRBJ2-1; D may be TRBD1 (5 bases). The end of the DNA is better explained by TRBJ2-7, so the J call may be wrong. Per germline, CDR1 SGHRS and CDR2 YFSETQ. CDR3 length: 15 residues. Here the CDR3 DNA reads TGCGCCAGCAGTGTGGGGCAGGCCTCCTACAATGAGCAGTACTTC. It codes for CASSVGQASYNEQYF.

The J gene is TRBJ1-1, the V gene TRBV9, with D hard to call. The germline V gene encodes CDR1 SGDLS and CDR2 YYNGEE. Trimming took 0 bases from V and 0 from J, leaving 9 bases between them. This CDR3 spans 15 amino acids. CDR3 region: CASSVGHDLNTEAFF. CDR3 coding DNA: TGTGCCAGCAGCGTAGGGCACGATCTGAACACTGAAGCTTTCTTT.